This entry concerns a single T cell receptor (beta chain). This CDR3 is built from 14 residues. Trimming cost V 5 bases and J 3 bases; bases outside gene matches: 7. Germline values: CDR1 SGHTA, CDR2 FQGNSA. The protocol was immunoSEQ multiplex PCR, while the TCRdb copy is restricted to in-frame clones and leaves out a portion. The sample gives over 9,500 clones, 75% to 85% of which show up once; approximately 15% is in the top ten. The data derive from a study of OX40 agonist ivuxolimab in advanced cancers. The specimen comprised CD4+ or CD8+ T cells sorted from blood, sampled in a trial of the OX40 agonist ivuxolimab. This sequence joins TRBV7-2 and TRBJ2-7, with 7 bases matching TRBD2. This clonotype originated in an adult with an advanced solid tumor such as melanoma, head and neck, liver or kidney cancer. The CDR3 coding sequence is TGTGCCAGCAGCCGGCTAGCGGAAAACTACGAGCAGTACTTC. It specifies CASSRLAENYEQYF. The whole variable domain, remainder taken from reference TRBV7-2 and TRBJ2-7, is GAGVSQSPSNKVTEKGKDVELRCDPISGHTALYWYRQSLGQGLEFLIYFQGNSAPDKSGLPSDRFSAERTGGSVSTLTIQRTQQEDSAVYLCASSRLAENYEQYFGPGTRLTVT.